Listed below are T cell receptor beta chains from one sample, sequenced in a study of T-cell memory formation after mild COVID-19. Via MiXCR, TCRdb re-called the 5' RACE reads, giving one row per CDR3 protein. Of some 120,000 distinct CDR3 sequences in the sample, about 6% are singletons; the top ten hold over 2%. Material for sequencing was PBMCs or a T cell subset sorted from them (not recorded which). Receptors originate from an adult woman who had mild COVID-19 (a few samples of this study predate the infection). Cell type and time point are not known. Each CDR3 is given with its conserved first and last residue. Fields, in order: clone size, V gene, D gene, J gene, CDR3 protein, CDR3 DNA. A D gene is named only where the DNA matches it firmly. The size field is filled for only some rows; it gives once, few, many or a size class.

size: .
V: TRBV7-2
D: .
J: TRBJ2-7
CDR3: CASSLEGGESYEQYF
DNA: TGTGCCAGCAGCTTAGAGGGGGGAGAGTCCTACGAGCAGTACTTC

size: many
V: TRBV11-1
D: TRBD1
J: TRBJ2-2
CDR3: CASSSLVRDRVGLVTGELFF
DNA: TGTGCCAGCAGCTCTCTCGTGCGGGACAGGGTTGGCTTGGTCACCGGGGAGCTGTTTTTT

size: .
V: TRBV20-1
D: .
J: TRBJ1-2
CDR3: CSAAAGDHGYTF
DNA: TGCAGTGCTGCCGCGGGGGACCATGGCTACACCTTC

size: many
V: TRBV4-2
D: TRBD2
J: TRBJ2-5
CDR3: CASSQGRTRGETQYF
DNA: TGTGCCAGCAGCCAAGGTCGGACTAGGGGCGAGACCCAGTACTTC

size: .
V: TRBV20-1
D: .
J: TRBJ1-5
CDR3: CSATNGLRAGSFQPQHF
DNA: TGCAGTGCTACCAACGGGTTGAGGGCAGGAAGCTTTCAGCCCCAGCATTTT

size: many
V: TRBV5-1
D: .
J: TRBJ2-1
CDR3: CASSTAEGLSYLNEQFF
DNA: TGCGCCAGCAGCACAGCGGAAGGGCTCAGTTATCTCAATGAGCAGTTCTTC

size: many
V: TRBV27
D: .
J: TRBJ1-2
CDR3: CASSFPGRTGYTF
DNA: TGTGCCAGCAGTTTCCCAGGGAGGACGGGCTACACCTTC

size: few
V: TRBV12-3/TRBV12-4
D: TRBD1
J: TRBJ2-1
CDR3: CASSPRGRARNEQFF
DNA: TGTGCCAGCAGTCCCAGGGGGAGAGCTAGGAATGAGCAGTTCTTC

size: many
V: TRBV11-2
D: .
J: TRBJ2-1
CDR3: CASSSLTGSSYNEQFF
DNA: TGTGCCAGCAGTAGCTTAACGGGGAGCTCCTACAATGAGCAGTTCTTC

size: few
V: TRBV5-1
D: TRBD2
J: TRBJ2-3
CDR3: CASSLPPTSGGSQYF
DNA: TGCGCCAGCAGCTTGCCCCCCACTAGCGGGGGGTCCCAGTATTTT

size: few
V: TRBV5-1
D: .
J: TRBJ1-2
CDR3: CASSLGMTGNYGYTF
DNA: TGCGCCAGCAGCTTGGGAATGACAGGCAACTATGGCTACACCTTC

size: .
V: TRBV5-1
D: .
J: TRBJ2-5
CDR3: CASSPQTYQETQYF
DNA: TGCGCCAGCAGCCCCCAGACATACCAAGAGACCCAGTACTTC

size: many
V: TRBV6-6
D: TRBD1
J: TRBJ2-3
CDR3: CASSYPRDRGRLTQYF
DNA: TGTGCCAGCAGTTACCCCCGGGACAGGGGGCGTCTTACGCAGTATTTT

size: .
V: TRBV29-1
D: .
J: TRBJ2-5
CDR3: CSGALGTGQETQYF
DNA: TGCAGCGGGGCGCTTGGGACCGGCCAAGAGACCCAGTACTTC

size: few
V: TRBV5-5
D: .
J: TRBJ2-1
CDR3: CASSTRPYNEQFF
DNA: TGTGCCAGCAGCACACGACCCTATAATGAGCAGTTCTTC

size: many
V: TRBV5-1
D: TRBD1
J: TRBJ2-7
CDR3: CASRGTGAYEQYF
DNA: TGCGCCAGCAGAGGGACAGGGGCCTACGAGCAGTACTTC

size: .
V: TRBV23-1
D: .
J: TRBJ2-1
CDR3: CASSPPRQGGVEQFF
DNA: TGCGCCAGCAGTCCTCCCCGACAGGGAGGGGTTGAGCAGTTCTTC

size: many
V: TRBV5-1
D: .
J: TRBJ2-3
CDR3: CASSPGIAPSTDTQYF
DNA: TGCGCCAGCAGCCCTGGGATAGCTCCGAGCACAGATACGCAGTATTTT

size: many
V: TRBV27
D: .
J: TRBJ2-1
CDR3: CASSPRLRHSSYNEQFF
DNA: TGTGCCAGCAGTCCCCGACTCCGACACAGCTCCTACAATGAGCAGTTCTTC

size: few
V: TRBV18
D: .
J: TRBJ2-7
CDR3: CASSLRGTAGEQYF
DNA: TGTGCCAGCTCACTCCGCGGGACAGCCGGCGAGCAGTACTTC

size: many
V: TRBV29-1
D: .
J: TRBJ2-2
CDR3: CSVGLGSTPNTGELFF
DNA: TGCAGCGTTGGATTGGGCAGTACCCCTAACACCGGGGAGCTGTTTTTT

size: .
V: TRBV7-2
D: .
J: TRBJ1-3
CDR3: CASSLDSRNTIYF
DNA: TGTGCCAGCAGCCTGGACAGCAGAAACACCATATATTTT

size: .
V: TRBV11-2
D: .
J: TRBJ2-7
CDR3: CASSSWLYEQYF
DNA: TGTGCCAGCAGCTCCTGGTTGTACGAGCAGTACTTC

size: many
V: TRBV10-3
D: TRBD2
J: TRBJ2-1
CDR3: CAISDRGVGPNNEQFF
DNA: TGTGCCATCAGTGATCGGGGGGTGGGGCCTAACAATGAGCAGTTCTTC

size: many
V: TRBV7-8
D: .
J: TRBJ1-4
CDR3: CASSLAGPGVGEKLFF
DNA: TGTGCCAGCAGCTTAGCTGGGCCAGGGGTAGGGGAAAAACTGTTTTTT

size: .
V: TRBV18
D: TRBD1
J: TRBJ1-2
CDR3: CASSPGQGNGYTF
DNA: TGTGCCAGCTCACCGGGACAGGGGAATGGCTACACCTTC

size: many
V: TRBV12-3/TRBV12-4
D: TRBD1
J: TRBJ2-2
CDR3: CASSFWTGGSSGELFF
DNA: TGTGCCAGCAGTTTTTGGACAGGGGGCAGTTCCGGGGAGCTGTTTTTT

size: few
V: TRBV18
D: .
J: TRBJ2-1
CDR3: CASSGDLMQFF
DNA: TGTGCCAGCTCAGGGGACTTAATGCAGTTCTTC

size: .
V: TRBV24-1
D: .
J: TRBJ1-2
CDR3: CATSDPLRDYGYTF
DNA: TGTGCCACCAGTGATCCCCTCAGGGACTATGGCTACACCTTC

size: .
V: TRBV29-1
D: TRBD1
J: TRBJ1-1
CDR3: CSASPTGGNTEAFF
DNA: TGCAGCGCCTCACCGACAGGGGGGAACACTGAAGCTTTCTTT

size: few
V: TRBV10-3
D: TRBD1
J: TRBJ1-2
CDR3: CAISEPQGAGYTF
DNA: TGTGCCATCAGTGAGCCACAGGGGGCCGGCTACACCTTC

size: many
V: TRBV5-6
D: TRBD1
J: TRBJ1-1
CDR3: CASRQQQGVNTEAFF
DNA: TGTGCCAGCAGGCAACAACAGGGGGTGAACACTGAAGCTTTCTTT

size: .
V: TRBV9
D: .
J: TRBJ2-7
CDR3: CASSVVAQTYEQYF
DNA: TGTGCCAGCAGCGTAGTGGCCCAAACCTACGAGCAGTACTTC

size: many
V: TRBV6-1
D: .
J: TRBJ2-7
CDR3: CASSEMDYEQYF
DNA: TGTGCCAGCAGTGAGATGGACTACGAGCAGTACTTC

size: .
V: TRBV4-2
D: .
J: TRBJ2-1
CDR3: CASIPSFGSASPSYNEQFF
DNA: TGTGCCAGCATCCCAAGCTTTGGTAGCGCATCCCCCTCCTACAATGAGCAGTTCTTC

size: .
V: TRBV24-1
D: .
J: TRBJ2-1
CDR3: CATNSAEGRNEQFF
DNA: TGTGCCACCAATAGCGCCGAGGGGCGCAATGAGCAGTTCTTC

size: .
V: TRBV27
D: .
J: TRBJ2-4
CDR3: CASSLWSRGGTKNIQYF
DNA: TGTGCCAGCAGTTTATGGTCCAGGGGGGGTACCAAAAACATTCAGTACTTC

size: .
V: TRBV5-5
D: .
J: TRBJ2-2
CDR3: CASSLFWANGELFF
DNA: TGTGCCAGCAGCTTGTTCTGGGCGAACGGGGAGCTGTTTTTT

size: few
V: TRBV12-3/TRBV12-4
D: TRBD1
J: TRBJ2-5
CDR3: CASSSDRGRWDKAAQYF
DNA: TGTGCCAGCAGTTCCGACAGGGGCCGGTGGGATAAAGCGGCCCAGTACTTC

size: .
V: TRBV5-1
D: .
J: TRBJ2-2
CDR3: CASSVGYTGELFF
DNA: TGCGCCAGCAGCGTAGGATACACCGGGGAGCTGTTTTTT

size: few
V: TRBV12-3/TRBV12-4
D: TRBD2
J: TRBJ2-2
CDR3: CASRPSGGITGELFF
DNA: TGTGCCAGCCGACCTAGCGGCGGGATTACCGGGGAGCTGTTTTTT

size: many
V: TRBV20-1
D: .
J: TRBJ2-1
CDR3: CSARDPGRHEQFF
DNA: TGCAGTGCTAGAGATCCAGGGCGGCATGAGCAGTTCTTC

size: many
V: TRBV12-3/TRBV12-4
D: .
J: TRBJ1-1
CDR3: CASSSRGNTEAFF
DNA: TGTGCCAGCAGTTCTAGGGGGAACACTGAAGCTTTCTTT

size: .
V: TRBV7-3
D: .
J: TRBJ2-5
CDR3: CASSLGVLETQYF
DNA: TGTGCCAGCAGCTTAGGGGTTTTGGAGACCCAGTACTTC

size: many
V: TRBV15
D: TRBD1
J: TRBJ2-1
CDR3: CATSRRQGTSSNEQFF
DNA: TGTGCCACCAGCAGGCGACAGGGAACTTCTTCCAATGAGCAGTTCTTC